Listed below are T cell receptor beta chains from one sample, sequenced in a study of blood T cell repertoires in COVID-19. Sequencing was performed with immunoSEQ multiplex PCR; in TCRdb, only in-frame clones are kept and a portion is missing. This sample carries about 33,000 clones, more than 85% of them seen once, and the ten largest clones take 12%. Sequencing input: peripheral blood. The receptors were sampled from a human donor in a cohort sampled during active COVID-19. Each CDR3 is given with its conserved first and last residue. The order of the fields is clone size, V gene, D gene, J gene, CDR3 protein, CDR3 DNA. A D gene is named only where the DNA matches it firmly. The size field is filled for only some rows; it gives once, few, many or a size class.

clone_size: NA
v_call: TRBV4-3
d_call: NA
j_call: TRBJ1-1
cdr3_aa: CASSQAPGGSNTEAFF
cdr3_nt: TGCGCCAGCAGCCAAGCCCCTGGGGGGTCCAACACTGAAGCTTTCTTT

clone_size: NA
v_call: TRBV7-3
d_call: NA
j_call: TRBJ2-1
cdr3_aa: CASSPVRVSYNEQFF
cdr3_nt: TGTGCCAGCAGCCCGGTGAGGGTATCCTACAATGAGCAGTTCTTC

clone_size: NA
v_call: TRBV7-8
d_call: NA
j_call: TRBJ1-4
cdr3_aa: CASSLSAGNEKLFF
cdr3_nt: TGTGCCAGCAGCTTAAGCGCTGGGAATGAAAAACTGTTTTTT

clone_size: NA
v_call: TRBV9
d_call: NA
j_call: TRBJ1-1
cdr3_aa: CASSVDQGREAFF
cdr3_nt: TGTGCCAGCAGCGTAGATCAGGGCCGAGAAGCTTTCTTT

clone_size: NA
v_call: TRBV19
d_call: NA
j_call: TRBJ1-5
cdr3_aa: CASSIVFGGFQPQHF
cdr3_nt: TGTGCCAGTAGTATAGTGTTCGGGGGGTTTCAGCCCCAGCATTTT

clone_size: NA
v_call: TRBV19
d_call: TRBD1
j_call: TRBJ1-2
cdr3_aa: CASGTGFWYGYTF
cdr3_nt: TGTGCCTCCGGGACAGGGTTTTGGTATGGCTACACCTTC

clone_size: NA
v_call: TRBV18
d_call: TRBD1
j_call: TRBJ1-5
cdr3_aa: CASSGTGSSGDQPQHF
cdr3_nt: TGTGCCAGCTCGGGGACAGGGAGTAGCGGCGACCAGCCCCAGCATTTT

clone_size: NA
v_call: TRBV15
d_call: NA
j_call: TRBJ2-5
cdr3_aa: CATSRDGQGGETQYF
cdr3_nt: TGTGCCACCAGCAGAGATGGGCAGGGGGGAGAGACCCAGTACTTC

clone_size: once
v_call: TRBV6-5
d_call: TRBD2
j_call: TRBJ2-7
cdr3_aa: CASSYSAGGDEQYF
cdr3_nt: TGTGCCAGCAGTTACTCTGCGGGAGGGGACGAGCAGTACTTC

clone_size: few
v_call: TRBV7-2
d_call: TRBD2
j_call: TRBJ2-1
cdr3_aa: CASSPSGGYNEQFF
cdr3_nt: TGTGCCAGCAGCCCGAGCGGGGGGTACAATGAGCAGTTCTTC

clone_size: NA
v_call: TRBV6-5
d_call: NA
j_call: TRBJ1-3
cdr3_aa: CASTGRGGNTIYF
cdr3_nt: TGTGCCAGCACTGGGCGGGGGGGAAACACCATATATTTT

clone_size: NA
v_call: TRBV29-1
d_call: TRBD2
j_call: TRBJ2-7
cdr3_aa: CSVESAGGSYEQYF
cdr3_nt: TGCAGCGTTGAATCCGCGGGAGGCTCCTACGAGCAGTACTTC

clone_size: NA
v_call: TRBV18
d_call: NA
j_call: TRBJ1-2
cdr3_aa: CASSPNPGANYGYTF
cdr3_nt: TGTGCCAGCTCACCCAACCCAGGGGCAAACTATGGCTACACCTTC

clone_size: NA
v_call: TRBV5-1
d_call: NA
j_call: TRBJ1-1
cdr3_aa: CASTKAAGSMNTEAFF
cdr3_nt: TGCGCCAGCACCAAGGCGGCAGGGTCGATGAACACTGAAGCTTTCTTT

clone_size: NA
v_call: TRBV28
d_call: TRBD1
j_call: TRBJ1-5
cdr3_aa: CASSDRRNQPQHF
cdr3_nt: TGTGCCAGCTCGGACAGGCGCAATCAGCCCCAGCATTTT

clone_size: NA
v_call: TRBV27
d_call: TRBD2
j_call: TRBJ2-5
cdr3_aa: CASSSGLAGLETQYF
cdr3_nt: TGTGCCAGCAGTTCGGGACTAGCGGGACTGGAGACCCAGTACTTC

clone_size: NA
v_call: TRBV7-6
d_call: NA
j_call: TRBJ2-7
cdr3_aa: CASSPTGMGQYEQYF
cdr3_nt: TGTGCCAGCAGCCCTACAGGGATGGGGCAGTACGAGCAGTACTTC